Below are 12 T cell receptor beta chains sequenced from a single sample in a study of control samples from healthy donors and cancer patients. Method: immunoSEQ multiplex PCR; TCRdb's copy keeps in-frame clones and lacks some. In the table there are about 130,000 clones, around 94% of which are singletons. The sample consisted of PBMCs. These TCRs come from a man aged 60-69 years with colorectal cancer.

The CDR3 loop is CASSPRRTSGGPPDTQYF. The CDR3 DNA sequence: TGTGCCAGCTCACCACGCAGAACTAGCGGGGGCCCCCCAGATACGCAGTATTTT. The chain couples TRBV18 to TRBJ2-3; 11 nucleotides agree with TRBD2. The CDR3 loop spans 18 amino acids. The V gene's germline CDR1 is KGHSH and CDR2 LQKENI. The ends lost 1 base at V and 4 bases at J; junction bases unmatched: 10.

The genes are TRBV28 and TRBJ1-2, with D uncertain. The CDR3 covers 12 residues. In germline, CDR1 is MDHEN, CDR2 SYDVKM. Trimming took off 8 bases at V and 0 bases at J, with 7 bases between the two ends. The CDR3 sequence is CASGFANYGYTF. The CDR3 DNA follows: TGTGCCAGCGGGTTCGCTAACTATGGCTACACCTTC.

This clone showed up just once. The chain uses TRBV6-4 and TRBJ2-2; D is tentatively TRBD1 or TRBD2 (5 bases each). Per germline, CDR1 MRHNA and CDR2 SNTAGT. This CDR3 has 14 residues. Trimming shortened V by 0 bases and J by 3 bases, and 5 bases separated the two germline ends. The CDR3 DNA sequence: TGTGCCAGCAGTGACTCGGGGGACACCGGGGAGCTGTTTTTT. Translating gives CASSDSGDTGELFF.

The rearrangement joins TRBV20-1 to TRBJ1-2; D may be TRBD1 (5 bases). This CDR3 has 11 residues. V was cut by 5 bases and J by 5 bases, with 9 bases left in between. Germline loops: CDR1 DFQATT, CDR2 SNEGSKA (reference sequence). The CDR3 here is CSAGTSYGYTF. The CDR3 DNA is TGCAGTGCTGGGACCTCTTATGGCTACACCTTC.

This chain joins TRBV20-1 and TRBJ2-7, with unresolved D. CDR1 and CDR2 (germline): DFQATT, SNEGSKA (reference sequence). CDR3 length: 11 amino acids. Trimming removed 5 bases at V and 3 bases at J, with 8 bases between. The CDR3 reads CSASPGYEQYF. The CDR3 region has the DNA TGCAGTGCTTCCCCGGGCTACGAGCAGTACTTC.

The genes are TRBV5-8 and TRBJ2-3; 11 bases agree with TRBD2. Germline V gene lookup returns CDR1 SGHTS and CDR2 YDEGEE. There are 16 residues in the CDR3. V dropped 4 bases and J dropped 2; count of bases not matched to a gene: 6. The CDR3 coding sequence is TGTGCCAGCAGCCCCATAGCGGGGGGGATCACAGATACGCAGTATTTT. This codes for CASSPIAGGITDTQYF. The variable domain in full, with the rest retrieved from reference TRBV5-8 and TRBJ2-3, is EAGVTQSPTHLIKTRGQQATLRCSPISGHTSVYWYQQALGLGLQFLLWYDEGEERNRGNFPPRFSGRQFPNYSSELNVNALELEDSALYLCASSPIAGGITDTQYFGPGTRLTVL.

The J gene is TRBJ1-1, the V gene TRBV5-1; D gene uncertain. In germline, CDR1 is SGHRS, CDR2 YFSETQ. The CDR3 covers 14 residues. V lost 0 bases and J 1 base, leaving 7 bases between the germline ends. CDR3 DNA: TGCGCCAGCAGCTTGGAACATTCGAACACTGAAGCTTTCTTT. Translation: CASSLEHSNTEAFF.

The chain joins TRBV24-1 to TRBJ2-2; 10 nucleotides align to TRBD2. Germline CDR1 reads KGHDR; CDR2 reads SFDVKD. V was clipped by 6 bases and J by 4 bases; unmatched bases: 10. This CDR3 spans 17 amino acids. CDR3 DNA sequence: TGTGCCACCAGTATCCCTAGCGGGGGAAGCGGCACCGGGGAGCTGTTTTTT. Its translation: CATSIPSGGSGTGELFF.

The chain uses TRBV28 and TRBJ2-1; TRBD1 aligns across 7 bases. The CDR3 loop spans 15 amino acids. Germline V lookup: CDR1 MDHEN, CDR2 SYDVKM. Trimming cost V 6 bases and J 5 bases; bases outside gene matches: 10. The CDR3 loop reads CASRKIDRDDNEQFF. In DNA form, the CDR3 reads TGTGCCAGCAGGAAAATCGACAGGGATGACAATGAGCAGTTCTTC.

This chain links TRBV27 with TRBJ1-2; the match to TRBD1 covers 11 bases. Germline trimming cut 2 bases from V and 8 bases from J; bases unmatched to any gene: 7. CDR1 and CDR2 from the germline V gene are MNHEY and SMNVEV (reference sequence). The CDR3 is made up of 15 amino acids. CDR3 sequence reads: CASSLLRTGGAGYTF. The CDR3 DNA follows: TGTGCCAGCAGTTTACTTAGGACAGGGGGCGCCGGCTACACCTTC.

This rearrangement joins TRBV5-4 to TRBJ1-2; 7 positions agree with TRBD1. CDR3 length: 13 residues. In germline, CDR1 is SGHNT, CDR2 YYREEE (reference sequence). V lost 3 bases, J lost 4 bases, and 3 bases stayed unmatched. The CDR3 sequence is CASSSGQSYGYTF. The CDR3 DNA is TGTGCCAGCAGCTCGGGACAGAGCTATGGCTACACCTTC.

This chain links TRBV24-1 with TRBJ2-3; 13 positions agree with TRBD2. In germline, CDR1 is KGHDR, CDR2 SFDVKD. The V segment lost 4 bases and the J segment 0 bases; nucleotides outside the gene matches: 12. This CDR3 is built from 20 residues. The DNA for the CDR3 is TGTGCCACCAGTGACGATTCCCCCCGGACTAGCGGGGGTAGCACAGATACGCAGTATTTT. Its protein product is CATSDDSPRTSGGSTDTQYF.